This TCR beta chain was observed in a study of CD8+ T cells in alopecia areata. Study conclusions and caveats: Sharing of TCRs across patients appeared less clear than in mice, possibly for HLA-related reasons. More clonal than normal scalp was lesional scalp, particularly alopecia totalis/universalis.

The sequencing template was cDNA reverse transcribed from extracted RNA. Assay: immunoSEQ multiplex PCR; the TCRdb copy retains only in-frame clones and omits some. The sample includes more than 100,000 clones, roughly 53% of them seen just once. This clone was seen a few times. Its antigen remains unidentified. Sorted populations comprised CD4+ and CD8+ T cells obtained from PBMCs. CDR3 length: 14 residues. In germline, CDR1 is KGHSH, CDR2 LQKENI. Germline trimming cut 4 bases from V and 4 bases from J; bases unmatched to any gene: 4. This receptor was obtained from a human donor in good health. The J gene is TRBJ2-1, the V gene TRBV18, with 7 bases lining up with TRBD2. Sequenced material: CD4+ T cells sorted from blood. The CDR3 DNA reads TGTGCCAGCTCACAGAGCGGGGCTTACAATGAGCAGTTCTTC. Translated: CASSQSGAYNEQFF.